The subject of this entry is one TCR beta chain. The target antigen is unknown. Its ends do not fully match the called genes, so a read error is possible. This sample stems from a study of blood T cells in healthy people across ages. Study-wide points: Samples with more naive T cells showed higher observed beta diversity.

Germline values: CDR1 GTSNPN, CDR2 SVGIG (reference sequence). CDR3 length equals 19 residues. It was with a sample-barcoded 5' primer and a J-beta primer mix that a second PCR of about 6 to 12 cycles was run. Individual samples furnished no less than 2.5 million CDR3-containing paired-end reads apiece. TCRdb independently ran MiXCR on the 5' RACE reads; one entry per CDR3 protein. Counted here are around 1.5 million distinct CDR3 sequences, 42% occurring once; the ten biggest clones make up 7.9%. J is TRBJ1-2 and V is TRBV30; a possible D gene is TRBD1 (6 bases). The clonotype was recovered from a woman aged 18 to 35 in good health. Sample: blood. In DNA, the CDR3 is TGTGCCTGGACAGCAAACAGGTCTTTCGGCAGCCAACACTTCGGGGGCTACGCCTTC. Translating it yields CAWTANRSFGSQHFGGYAF. Combining the CDR3 with reference TRBV30 and TRBJ1-2 gives the whole variable domain SQTIHQWPATLVQPVGSPLSLECTVEGTSNPNLYWYRQAAGRGLQLLFYSVGIGQISSEVPQNLSASRPQDRQFILSSKKLLLSDSGFYLCAWTANRSFGSQHFGGYAFGSGTRLTVV.